This TCR beta chain was retrieved from a study of blood T cell repertoires in COVID-19. Study-level information: From the United States, Italy and Spain came samples of acute and convalescent COVID-19. T cells, B-cell-depleted T cells, or PBMCs provided the cDNA or gDNA that served as material.

Everyone who took part was roughly 18 to 89 years old, and they came from 20 to 25 US areas. The study assigned cohorts using participant-reported clinical history. Produced via immunoSEQ multiplex PCR; TCRdb's table is partial and in-frame only. The table includes around 180,000 clones, about 84% detected once. This CDR3 region has 13 residues. CDR1 MNHEY and CDR2 SMNVEV come from the germline V gene (reference sequence). The germline V and J ends were trimmed by 3 bases and 6 bases, with 12 bases remaining between them. The sequenced sample was PBMCs or T cells enriched from blood (not recorded which). This chain links TRBV27 with TRBJ2-7, with a weak D call TRBD1 (6 bases). The sequence came from a man in his fifties who had recovered from COVID-19. For the CDR3, the DNA is TGTGCCAGCAGTTTGACATTAGGGGGCGAGCAGTACTTC. Protein product: CASSLTLGGEQYF.